One TCR beta chain is described in this entry. TCRdb re-analysed the RT-PCR reads in MiXCR, keeping a single row per CDR3 protein. The sample shows 90,000 to 130,000 distinct CDR3 sequences, 35% to 45% of them seen only once. CDR3 length: 14 amino acids. The V segment lost 4 bases and the J segment 9 bases; nucleotides outside the gene matches: 1. Germline CDR1 reads SGHAT; CDR2 reads FQDESV (reference sequence). The data stem from a study of patients and donors after allogeneic stem cell transplantation. The clonotype originates from a human donor who was either an allogeneic HSCT recipient or a stem cell or donor lymphocyte infusion donor (not recorded which). It is not recorded whose cells these are; they may come from a transplant donor. The sequenced sample was blood, either unsorted or a sorted T cell fraction (not recorded which). The chain uses TRBV11-1 and TRBJ2-1, with TRBD2 matching over 15 bases. The CDR3 loop is CASSSGLAGGEQFF. DNA of the CDR3: TGTGCCAGCAGCTCGGGACTAGCGGGAGGTGAGCAGTTCTTC.